Following are 10 T cell receptor beta chains from one sample sequenced in a study of cytomegalovirus exposure and HLA in healthy donors. The PCR contained 60 Vbeta and 13 Jbeta primers. Profiling relied on immunoSEQ multiplex PCR, and the TCRdb table lists in-frame clones only, not all of them. The data show more than 150,000 clones, 70% to 90% seen once. The sequencing input was PBMCs. These TCRs come from a woman aged 18-29 years in good health and CMV-seropositive.

The V gene is TRBV9, the J gene TRBJ2-2, with 11 bases aligning to TRBD2. CDR3 length equals 16 residues. Germline trimming cut 3 bases from V and 2 bases from J; bases unmatched to any gene: 3. Germline CDR1 reads SGDLS; CDR2 reads YYNGEE. The CDR3 DNA reads TGTGCCAGCAGCGCTACTAGCGGGGGCAACACCGGGGAGCTGTTTTTT. It is translated as CASSATSGGNTGELFF.

Regarding this clone: A read error may account for a junction end that differs from germline. The rearrangement links TRBV5-1 to TRBJ1-2; TRBD1 might be the D (5 bases). The CDR3 is 14 residues long. Germline V CDR1 and CDR2: SGHRS, YFSETQ. The CDR3 region has the DNA TGTGCCAGCAGCGGGGACTTGGGTTGGGATGGCTACACCTTC. The encoded protein is CASSGDLGWDGYTF. Based on the CDR3 plus reference TRBV5-1 and TRBJ1-2, the full variable domain is KAGVTQTPRYLIKTRGQQVTLSCSPISGHRSVSWYQQTPGQGLQFLFEYFSETQRNKGNFPGRFSGRQFSNSRSEMNVSTLELGDSALYLCASSGDLGWDGYTFGSGTRLTVV.

The rearrangement uses TRBV14 and TRBJ2-3, with D unresolved. V lost 4 bases and J 4 bases, leaving 6 bases between the germline ends. The CDR3 covers 12 residues. The germline V gene has CDR1 SGHDN and CDR2 FVKESK. The CDR3 coding sequence is TGTGCCAGCAGCCGGGCTTCAGATACGCAGTATTTT. Translation gives CASSRASDTQYF.

This clone was detected once. The chain couples TRBV5-4 to TRBJ2-5; the D gene is possibly TRBD1 (6 bases). Germline lookup yields CDR1 SGHNT and CDR2 YYREEE (reference sequence). The V end was cut by 3 bases, the J end by 2 bases, with 20 bases between. The CDR3 runs to 17 residues. The CDR3 bases are TGTGCCAGCAGCTCAGAACTTCACAGGGCCGAGCAAGAGACCCAGTACTTC. The encoded protein is CASSSELHRAEQETQYF.

The chain uses TRBV30 and TRBJ1-1, with 7 bases matching TRBD1. The V and J ends lost 3 bases and 3 bases, in that order; junction bases with no gene match: 19. Looked up from germline, CDR1 is GTSNPN and CDR2 is SVGIG (reference sequence). The CDR3 sequence is 18 residues long. The CDR3, as DNA: TGTGCCTGGAGGTCTACCGGGACAGCCGCTACTTGGGACACTGAAGCTTTCTTT. Protein product: CAWRSTGTAATWDTEAFF.

V and J are TRBV4-1 and TRBJ2-4; 11 bases agree with TRBD2. Germline CDR1 MGHRA, CDR2 YSYEKL. This CDR3 has 16 residues. Trimming removed 4 bases from V and 3 bases from J; junction bases left unmatched: 5. CDR3 loop: CASSLLAGGGKNIQYF. The CDR3 bases are TGCGCCAGCAGCCTTTTAGCGGGGGGGGGCAAAAACATTCAGTACTTC.

The chain couples TRBV15 to TRBJ2-7; D is possibly TRBD1 (5 bases). Deletions cut 4 bases from V and 3 bases from J, with 10 bases between. CDR1 and CDR2 from the germline V gene are LNHNV and YYDKDF (reference sequence). CDR3 length: 13 residues. The CDR3 region has the DNA TGTGCCACCAGCAACCGACAGAACTACGAGCAGTACTTC. Amino acid sequence: CATSNRQNYEQYF.

The gene calls are TRBV5-1 and TRBJ2-1; D may be TRBD2 (6 bases). Trimming stripped 4 bases from V and 10 bases from J, with 18 bases between. The CDR3 runs 14 residues. Germline V CDR1 and CDR2: SGHRS, YFSETQ. In nucleotides, the CDR3 is TGCGCCAGCAGCCTTCAATCCTCTAGCGAAGAGCAGTTCTTC. Amino acid sequence: CASSLQSSSEEQFF.

The rearrangement joins TRBV28 to TRBJ2-3, with 8 positions matching TRBD1. The CDR3 runs 16 residues. Germline CDR1 and CDR2: MDHEN and SYDVKM. The J segment lost 1 base and the V segment lost 5 bases, leaving 8 bases of the junction unmatched. Written as DNA, the CDR3 is TGTGCCAGCAGTCCCGCCACAGGGGGGCGCACAGATACGCAGTATTTT. Amino acid sequence: CASSPATGGRTDTQYF.

V usage is TRBV29-1 and J usage is TRBJ1-2; D uncertain. V lost 3 bases, J lost 4 bases, and 6 bases lay in between. Per germline, CDR1 SQVTM and CDR2 ANQGSEA. The CDR3 length is 11 residues. The CDR3: CSVEYSYGYTF. CDR3 sequence (DNA): TGCAGCGTTGAGTACAGCTATGGCTACACCTTC.